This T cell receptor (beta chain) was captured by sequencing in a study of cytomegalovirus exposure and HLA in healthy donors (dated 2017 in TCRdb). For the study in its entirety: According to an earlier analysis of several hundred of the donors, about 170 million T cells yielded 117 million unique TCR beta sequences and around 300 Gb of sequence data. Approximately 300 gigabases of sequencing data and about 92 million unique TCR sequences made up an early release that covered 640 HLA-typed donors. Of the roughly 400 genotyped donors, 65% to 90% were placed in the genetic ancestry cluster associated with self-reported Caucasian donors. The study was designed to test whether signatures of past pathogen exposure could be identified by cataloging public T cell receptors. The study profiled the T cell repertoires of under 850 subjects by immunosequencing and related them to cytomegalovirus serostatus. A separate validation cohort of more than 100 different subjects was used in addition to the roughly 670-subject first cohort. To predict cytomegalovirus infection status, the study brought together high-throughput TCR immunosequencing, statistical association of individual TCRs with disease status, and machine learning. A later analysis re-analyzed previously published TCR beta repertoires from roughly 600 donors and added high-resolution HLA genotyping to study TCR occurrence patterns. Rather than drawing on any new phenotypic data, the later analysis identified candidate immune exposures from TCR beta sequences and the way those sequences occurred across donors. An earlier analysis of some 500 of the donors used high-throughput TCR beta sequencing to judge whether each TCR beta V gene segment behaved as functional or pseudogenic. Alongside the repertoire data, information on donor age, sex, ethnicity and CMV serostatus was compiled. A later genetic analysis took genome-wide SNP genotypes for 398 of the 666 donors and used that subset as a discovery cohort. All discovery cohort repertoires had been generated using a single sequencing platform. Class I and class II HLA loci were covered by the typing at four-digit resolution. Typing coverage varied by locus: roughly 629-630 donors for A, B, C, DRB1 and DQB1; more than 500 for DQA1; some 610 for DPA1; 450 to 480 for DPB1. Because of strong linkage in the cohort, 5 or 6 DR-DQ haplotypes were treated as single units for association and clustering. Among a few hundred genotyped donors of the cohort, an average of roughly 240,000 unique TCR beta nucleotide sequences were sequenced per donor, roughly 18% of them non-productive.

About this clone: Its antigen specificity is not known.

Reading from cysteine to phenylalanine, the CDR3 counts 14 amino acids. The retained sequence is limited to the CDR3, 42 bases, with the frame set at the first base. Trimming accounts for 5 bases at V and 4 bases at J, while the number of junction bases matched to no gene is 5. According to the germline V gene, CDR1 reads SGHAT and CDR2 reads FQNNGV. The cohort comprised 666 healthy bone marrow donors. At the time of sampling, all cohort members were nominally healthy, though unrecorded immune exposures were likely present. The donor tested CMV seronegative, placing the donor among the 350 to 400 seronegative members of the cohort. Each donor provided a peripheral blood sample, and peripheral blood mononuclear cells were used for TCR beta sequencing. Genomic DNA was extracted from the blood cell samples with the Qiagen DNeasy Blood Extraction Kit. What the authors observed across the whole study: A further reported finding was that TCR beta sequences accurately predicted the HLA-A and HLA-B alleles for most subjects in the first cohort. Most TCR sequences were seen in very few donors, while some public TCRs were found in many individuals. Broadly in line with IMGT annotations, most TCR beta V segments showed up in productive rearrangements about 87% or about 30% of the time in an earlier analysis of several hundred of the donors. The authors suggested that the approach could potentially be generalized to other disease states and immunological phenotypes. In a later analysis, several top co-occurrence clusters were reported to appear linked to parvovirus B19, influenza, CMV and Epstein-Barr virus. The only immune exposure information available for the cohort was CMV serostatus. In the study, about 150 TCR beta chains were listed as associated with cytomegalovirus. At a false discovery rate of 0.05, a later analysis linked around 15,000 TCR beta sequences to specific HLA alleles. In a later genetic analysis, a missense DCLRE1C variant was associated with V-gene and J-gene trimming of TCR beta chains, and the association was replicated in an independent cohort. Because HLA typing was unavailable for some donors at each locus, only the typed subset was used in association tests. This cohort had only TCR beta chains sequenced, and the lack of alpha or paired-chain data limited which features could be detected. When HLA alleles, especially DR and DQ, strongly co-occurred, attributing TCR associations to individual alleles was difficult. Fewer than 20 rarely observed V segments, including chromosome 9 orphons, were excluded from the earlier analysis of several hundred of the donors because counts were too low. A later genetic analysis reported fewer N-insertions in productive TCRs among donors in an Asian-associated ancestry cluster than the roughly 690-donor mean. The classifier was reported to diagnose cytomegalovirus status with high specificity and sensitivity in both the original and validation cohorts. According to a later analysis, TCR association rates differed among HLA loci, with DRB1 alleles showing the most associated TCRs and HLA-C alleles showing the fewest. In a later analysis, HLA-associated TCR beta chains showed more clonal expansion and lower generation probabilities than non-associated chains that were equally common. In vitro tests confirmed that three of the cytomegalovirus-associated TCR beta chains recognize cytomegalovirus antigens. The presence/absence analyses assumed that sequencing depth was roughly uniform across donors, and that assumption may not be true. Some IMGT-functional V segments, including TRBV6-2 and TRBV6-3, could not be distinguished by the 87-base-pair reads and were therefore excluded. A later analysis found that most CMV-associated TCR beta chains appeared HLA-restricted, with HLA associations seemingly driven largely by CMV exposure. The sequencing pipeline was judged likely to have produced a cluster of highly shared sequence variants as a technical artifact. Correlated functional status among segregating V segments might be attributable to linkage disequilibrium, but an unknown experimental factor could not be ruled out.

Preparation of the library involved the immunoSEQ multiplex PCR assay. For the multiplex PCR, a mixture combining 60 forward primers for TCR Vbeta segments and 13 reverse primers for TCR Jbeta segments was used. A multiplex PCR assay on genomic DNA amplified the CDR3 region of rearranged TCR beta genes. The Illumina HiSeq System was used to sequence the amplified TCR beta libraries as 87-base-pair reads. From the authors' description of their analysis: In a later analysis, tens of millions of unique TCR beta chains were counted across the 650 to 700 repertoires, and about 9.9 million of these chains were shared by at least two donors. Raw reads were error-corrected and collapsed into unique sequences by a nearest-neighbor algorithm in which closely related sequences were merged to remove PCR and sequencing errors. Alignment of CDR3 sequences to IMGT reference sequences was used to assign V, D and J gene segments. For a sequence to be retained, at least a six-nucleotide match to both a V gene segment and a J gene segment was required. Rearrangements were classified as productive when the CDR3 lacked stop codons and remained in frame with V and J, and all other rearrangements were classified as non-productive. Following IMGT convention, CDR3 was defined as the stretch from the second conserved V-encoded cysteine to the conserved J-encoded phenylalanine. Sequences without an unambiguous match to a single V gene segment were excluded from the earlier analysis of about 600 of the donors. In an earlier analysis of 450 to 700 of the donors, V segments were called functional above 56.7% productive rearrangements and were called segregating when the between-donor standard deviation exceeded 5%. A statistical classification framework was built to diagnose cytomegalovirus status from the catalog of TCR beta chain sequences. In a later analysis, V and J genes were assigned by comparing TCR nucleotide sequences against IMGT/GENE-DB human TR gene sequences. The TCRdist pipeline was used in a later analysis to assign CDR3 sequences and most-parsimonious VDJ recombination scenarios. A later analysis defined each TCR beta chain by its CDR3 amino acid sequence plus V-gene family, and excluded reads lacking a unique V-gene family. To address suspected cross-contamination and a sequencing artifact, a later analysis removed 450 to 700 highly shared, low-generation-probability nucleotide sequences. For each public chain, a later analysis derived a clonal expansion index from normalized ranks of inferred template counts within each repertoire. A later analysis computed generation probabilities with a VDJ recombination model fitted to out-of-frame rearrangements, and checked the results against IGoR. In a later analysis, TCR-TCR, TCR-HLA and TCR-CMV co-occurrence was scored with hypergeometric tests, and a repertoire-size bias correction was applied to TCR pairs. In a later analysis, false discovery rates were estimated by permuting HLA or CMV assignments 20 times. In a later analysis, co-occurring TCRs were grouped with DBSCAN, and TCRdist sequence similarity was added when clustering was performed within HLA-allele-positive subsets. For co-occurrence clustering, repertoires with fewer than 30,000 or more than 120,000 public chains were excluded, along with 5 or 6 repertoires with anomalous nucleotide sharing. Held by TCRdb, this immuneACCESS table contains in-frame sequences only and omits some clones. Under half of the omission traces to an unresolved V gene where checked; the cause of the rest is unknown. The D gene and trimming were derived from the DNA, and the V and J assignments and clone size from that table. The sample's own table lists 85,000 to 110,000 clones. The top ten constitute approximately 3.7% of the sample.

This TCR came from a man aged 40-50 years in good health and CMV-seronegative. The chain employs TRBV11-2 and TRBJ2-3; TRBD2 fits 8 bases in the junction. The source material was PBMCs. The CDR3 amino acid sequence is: CASSPAGRADTQYF. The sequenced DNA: TGTGCCAGCAGCCCCGCCGGGAGGGCAGATACGCAGTATTTT.